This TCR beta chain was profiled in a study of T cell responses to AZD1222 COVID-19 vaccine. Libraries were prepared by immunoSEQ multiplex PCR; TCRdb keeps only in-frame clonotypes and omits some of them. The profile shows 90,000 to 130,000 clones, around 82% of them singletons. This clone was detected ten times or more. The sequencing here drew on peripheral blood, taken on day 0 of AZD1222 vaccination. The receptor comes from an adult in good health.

This chain's CDR3 is CASSSGTGSLRPQHF. In DNA, the CDR3 is TGTGCCAGCAGCTCGGGCACCGGCTCTTTGAGGCCCCAGCATTTT. J is TRBJ1-5 and V is TRBV5-6; D is unclear. From germline, CDR1 is SGHDT and CDR2 YYEEEE. The CDR3 totals 15 residues. With 3 bases removed from V and 9 bases from J, the gap between germline ends came to 19 bases.